One T cell receptor (beta chain) is described in this entry. This entry belongs to a study of OX40 agonist ivuxolimab in advanced cancers. This CDR3 has 15 amino acids. After removal of 5 bases from V and 3 bases from J, the junction contained 8 bases not matched to a gene. Germline V lookup: CDR1 LNHDA, CDR2 SQIVND (reference sequence). Data came from immunoSEQ multiplex PCR; TCRdb stores just in-frame clones and leaves some out. The table lists about 52,000 clones, 75% to 90% of them singletons, with 11% to 15% in the top ten. This chain joins TRBV19 and TRBJ2-7; TRBD1 aligns across 9 bases. The TCR was taken from an adult with an advanced solid tumor such as melanoma, head and neck, liver or kidney cancer. Source: CD4+ or CD8+ T cells sorted from blood, taken in a trial of the OX40 agonist ivuxolimab. The CDR3 loop is CASSGTGTGNYEQYF. As DNA, the CDR3 is TGTGCCAGTAGTGGAACCGGGACAGGGAACTACGAGCAGTACTTC.